The 2 T cell receptor beta chains presented below share a single source sample, sequenced in a study of PD-1 blockade in mismatch repair-deficient tumors. Assay used: immunoSEQ multiplex PCR; TCRdb lists only in-frame clones, some missing. The table records 76,000 or so clones, about 82% of them present only once. This specimen was peripheral blood, taken 44 weeks after starting pembrolizumab. The receptors here all came from an adult with mismatch repair-deficient cancer.

The V and J genes are TRBV2 and TRBJ2-1, with unresolved D. Per germline, CDR1 SNHLY and CDR2 FYNNEI. The CDR3 runs 13 residues. Deletions cut 8 bases from V and 6 bases from J, with 14 bases between. The CDR3 reads CASDPRLFNEQFF. CDR3 DNA: TGTGCCAGCGATCCGCGGCTTTTCAATGAGCAGTTCTTC.

In the case of this clone: A read error may produce the germline difference seen at one junction end. The J gene is TRBJ2-1, the V gene TRBV4-3; 11 bases fit TRBD2. This CDR3 region has 14 residues. CDR1 and CDR2 from the germline V gene are LGHNA and YSLEER. CDR3 nucleotides: TGCGCCAGCAGCCAAGATCCTACTAGCGGGAGTAGGCTCTTC. Residues: CASSQDPTSGSRLF.